This T cell receptor (beta chain) was captured in a study of OX40 agonist ivuxolimab in advanced cancers. Study details: Patients received the agonistic anti-OX40 (CD134) antibody ivuxolimab. Patients received ivuxolimab, an intravenous treatment, every 2 weeks at 0.01 to 10 mg/kg.

Sequencing was performed with immunoSEQ multiplex PCR; in TCRdb, only in-frame clones are kept and a portion is missing. The profile shows around 63,000 clones, 80% to 90% of them singletons. The germline V gene encodes CDR1 SGHRS and CDR2 YFSETQ. The CDR3 runs 16 residues. V lost 3 bases, J lost 1 base, and 8 bases stayed unmatched. This clonotype was sampled from an adult with an advanced solid tumor such as melanoma, head and neck, liver or kidney cancer. The V gene is TRBV5-1, the J gene TRBJ2-5, with TRBD1 matching over 8 bases. The sequencing here drew on CD4+ or CD8+ T cells sorted from blood, taken in a trial of the OX40 agonist ivuxolimab. CDR3 sequence: CASSSRGTGGQETQYF. CDR3 in DNA: TGCGCCAGCAGCTCACGGGGTACAGGGGGCCAAGAGACCCAGTACTTC.